This passage covers 6 T cell receptor beta chains from one sample sequenced in a study of CD8+ T cells in alopecia areata. Sequencing templates came from extracted RNA that was reverse transcribed into cDNA. Profiled with immunoSEQ multiplex PCR; TCRdb holds only in-frame clones, not every one. The sample has 150,000 to 200,000 clones, 50% to 60% seen once. This specimen was CD4+ T cells sorted from blood, taken at week 0. These receptors came from a human donor with alopecia areata.

This clone appeared once. The genes are TRBV14 and TRBJ1-6; D remains unclear. Germline V lookup: CDR1 SGHDN, CDR2 FVKESK. CDR3 length: 12 residues. The V end was cut by 3 bases, the J end by 6 bases, with 3 bases between. CDR3 DNA: TGTGCCAGCAGCCAGCTTAATTCACCCCTCCACTTT. Translating it yields CASSQLNSPLHF.

This chain joins TRBV5-1 and TRBJ1-1; TRBD1 agrees at 8 bases. Germline V CDR1 and CDR2: SGHRS, YFSETQ. Trimming at V came to 0 bases and at J to 11 bases, leaving 9 bases not matched to a gene. The CDR3 loop spans 14 amino acids. The CDR3 sequence: CASSLAQDRVSAFF. CDR3 bases: TGCGCCAGCAGCTTGGCCCAGGACAGGGTGTCGGCTTTCTTT.

In DNA form, the CDR3 reads TGTGCCAGCAGTCAACAGGGGGTAAGCTCCTACGAGCAGTACTTC. Residues: CASSQQGVSSYEQYF. The rearrangement links TRBV2 to TRBJ2-7; 8 bases align to TRBD1. The V and J ends lost 5 bases and 0 bases, in that order; junction bases with no gene match: 6. This CDR3 is 15 amino acids long. Germline V gives CDR1 SNHLY, CDR2 FYNNEI.

The chain is built from TRBV5-1 and TRBJ2-6; D tentatively reads TRBD1 or TRBD2 (5 bases each). The CDR3 totals 20 residues. V was shortened by 1 base and J by 1 base, with 21 bases between the two germline ends. Germline V gene data show CDR1 as SGHRS and CDR2 as YFSETQ. The CDR3 loop reads CASSLQGPSNFGSGANVLTF. The DNA for the CDR3 is TGCGCCAGCAGCTTGCAGGGACCCTCTAATTTCGGGTCTGGGGCCAACGTCCTGACTTTC.

The rearrangement joins TRBV29-1 to TRBJ2-3, with a possible D match to TRBD2 (7 bases). The CDR3 has 16 amino acids. CDR1 is SQVTM and CDR2 is ANQGSEA in the germline V gene. Between the trimmed V and J ends, which lost 2 bases and 4 bases, there was a span of 19 bases. The CDR3 region has the DNA TGCAGCGTTGAAAGGTGGGGGGGCAGGATACCAGATACGCAGTATTTT. Encoded protein: CSVERWGGRIPDTQYF.

This clone was counted a few times. V and J are TRBV30 and TRBJ2-1, with TRBD1 as a possible D gene (5 bases). The CDR3 loop spans 12 amino acids. With 3 bases removed from V and 14 bases from J, the gap between germline ends came to 17 bases. Germline V gene sequence: CDR1 GTSNPN, CDR2 SVGIG (reference sequence). CDR3 DNA: TGTGCCTGGAGCCTAAGGGGTGGGTTGGAGTTCTTC. This encodes CAWSLRGGLEFF.